These 25 T cell receptor beta chains came from one sample sequenced in a study of early T cells in non-severe SARS-CoV-2 infection (dated by TCRdb to 2020 to 2022). The library was produced with 5' RACE. Sequenced using a NextSeq 500. The raw public reads went through TCRdb reprocessing: fastp at Q25, MiXCR clone calling, in-frame beta chains kept. Rows with one shared CDR3 protein collapse into an entry with the most common genes and DNA. The sample has 64,000 or so distinct CDR3 sequences on record, about 11% of them singletons. 2.9% of the sample rests with the top ten. The specimen comprised whole blood, sampled at baseline. The receptors derive from an adult who was a healthcare worker with PCR-confirmed SARS-CoV-2 infection or an uninfected control (not recorded which).

Only a few counts were recorded for this clonotype. V and J are TRBV18 and TRBJ2-5; D remains unclear. This CDR3 is built from 14 residues. The germline V gene has CDR1 KGHSH and CDR2 LQKENI. V dropped 6 bases and J dropped 4 bases, with 15 bases sitting between them. The CDR3 spells CASSPPPPRETQYF. The DNA for the CDR3 is TGTGCCAGCTCCCCCCCACCCCCAAGAGAGACCCAGTACTTC.

The chain employs TRBV20-1 and TRBJ2-1, with a weak D call TRBD2 (5 bases). The CDR3 sequence is 14 residues long. V lost 5 bases to trimming and J lost 0 bases, with 11 bases between them. Germline assignment: CDR1 DFQATT and CDR2 SNEGSKA (reference sequence). As DNA, the CDR3 is TGCAGTGCTGAGGGCCGGAGCTCCTACAATGAGCAGTTCTTC. Its translation: CSAEGRSSYNEQFF.

This clonotype was counted only a few times. The chain has TRBV7-6 and TRBJ2-4; D is undetermined. The V end was cut by 5 bases, the J end by 5 bases, with 10 bases between. The V gene's germline CDR1 is SGHVS and CDR2 FNYEAQ. The CDR3 runs 13 residues. The CDR3 here is CASSPADENIQYF. CDR3 nucleotide sequence: TGTGCCAGCAGCCCGGCAGACGAAAACATTCAGTACTTC.

This clonotype has a count of ten or more. The chain joins TRBV28 to TRBJ2-2; 9 nucleotides line up with TRBD1. The length of the CDR3 is 16 residues. V gave up 8 bases and J gave up 7 bases; unmatched junction bases: 14. Per the germline V gene, CDR1 is MDHEN and CDR2 is SYDVKM. CDR3: CASQGTDRGKGGELFF. CDR3 DNA sequence: TGTGCCAGCCAAGGGACGGACAGGGGAAAGGGCGGGGAGCTGTTTTTT.

A few counts support this clonotype. The chain uses TRBV9 and TRBJ2-7; no firm D call. V was trimmed by 0 bases and J by 0 bases, leaving 16 bases between them. This CDR3 has 17 residues. Germline CDR1 SGDLS, CDR2 YYNGEE. CDR3 sequence: CASSVGDIGWGSYEQYF. The DNA for the CDR3 is TGTGCCAGCAGCGTAGGTGATATCGGGTGGGGCTCCTACGAGCAGTACTTC.

This clonotype occurred a few times. The chain recombines TRBV6-6 with TRBJ1-1, with unresolved D. This CDR3 has 12 residues. Deletions cut 4 bases from V and 11 bases from J, with 14 bases between. Germline CDR1 MNHNY, CDR2 SVGAGI (reference sequence). The CDR3 reads CASSLVAGVAFF. For the CDR3, the DNA is TGTGCCAGCAGTTTAGTAGCAGGAGTCGCTTTCTTT.

This clonotype was counted only a few times. The J gene is TRBJ2-1, the V gene TRBV6-5; D gene ambiguous. CDR1 MNHEY and CDR2 SVGAGI come from the germline V gene. With 2 bases removed from V and 2 bases from J, the gap between germline ends came to 7 bases. This CDR3 is built from 14 residues. The CDR3 region has the DNA TGTGCCAGCAGTTACCCGAACGCCTACAATGAGCAGTTCTTC. Residues: CASSYPNAYNEQFF.

This clonotype was detected only a few times. The chain uses TRBV7-8 and TRBJ2-5; 7 bases fit TRBD2. Germline-derived CDR1 and CDR2 are SGHVS and FQNEAQ. This CDR3 is built from 15 residues. J gave up 4 bases and V 2 bases, and 7 bases lay outside the gene matches. As DNA, the CDR3 is TGTGCCAGCAGCTTATTAGCGGGTAGGACAGAGACCCAGTACTTC. Translation gives CASSLLAGRTETQYF. The variable domain in full, completed from reference TRBV7-8 and TRBJ2-5, reads GAGVSQSPRYKVAKRGQDVALRCDPISGHVSLFWYQQALGQGPEFLTYFQNEAQLDKSGLPSDRFFAERPEGSVSTLKIQRTQQEDSAVYLCASSLLAGRTETQYFGPGTRLLVL.

By its share, this clonotype is medium-sized. V usage is TRBV5-4 and J usage is TRBJ1-2; 8 bases fit TRBD1. The CDR3 loop spans 14 amino acids. Looked up from germline, CDR1 is SGHNT and CDR2 is YYREEE (reference sequence). V gave up 4 bases and J gave up 2 bases; unmatched junction bases: 4. The CDR3 loop is CASSPRQGNYGYTF. CDR3 bases: TGTGCCAGCAGCCCGAGACAGGGGAACTATGGCTACACCTTC.

Comment on this clonotype: One end of the junction does not line up with germline, which may come from a read error. Here the CDR3 reads CVSSQSTGHYGYTF. The CDR3 nucleotides are TGTGTCAGCAGCCAATCGACAGGGCACTATGGCTACACCTTC. J is TRBJ1-2 and V is TRBV16; 7 bases line up with TRBD1. The CDR3 loop spans 14 amino acids. The V gene's germline CDR1 is KGHSY and CDR2 FQNENV.

Many counts were recorded for this clonotype. The chain uses TRBV6-1 and TRBJ2-1; no firm D call. V lost 11 bases, J lost 7 bases, and 6 bases lay in between. CDR1 and CDR2 from the germline V gene are MNHNS and SASEGT. The CDR3 extends over 9 amino acids. CDR3 DNA: TGTGCCTGTGGGAATGAGCAGTTCTTC. Encoded protein: CACGNEQFF.

The genes are TRBV7-9 and TRBJ2-1; no definite D call. From germline, CDR1 is SEHNR and CDR2 FQNEAQ (reference sequence). The CDR3 loop spans 11 amino acids. V lost 8 bases to trimming and J lost 12 bases, with 14 bases between them. CDR3 region: CASYSGSRQFF. The DNA of the CDR3 is TGTGCCAGCTACTCGGGCAGCCGGCAGTTCTTC.

V gene TRBV7-6 combines with J gene TRBJ1-3, with TRBD1 as a possible D gene (5 bases). V lost 8 bases, J lost 4 bases, and 15 bases lay in between. The CDR3 has 14 residues. The V gene's germline CDR1 is SGHVS and CDR2 FNYEAQ. CDR3 loop: CASAERGRGNTIYF. CDR3 nucleotides: TGTGCCAGCGCGGAAAGGGGACGGGGAAACACCATATATTTT.

This chain connects TRBV5-5 to TRBJ2-2, with D unresolved. The germline CDR1 and CDR2 sequences are SGHKS and YYEKEE (reference sequence). The CDR3 contains 13 residues. V dropped 1 base and J dropped 6 bases, with 7 bases sitting between them. The CDR3 here is CASSLLQPGELFF. Written as DNA, the CDR3 is TGTGCCAGCAGCTTGTTACAGCCCGGGGAGCTGTTTTTT.

In this sample, this clonotype turned up a few times. The rearrangement uses TRBV6-6 and TRBJ1-5; perhaps TRBD1 as D (5 bases). Trimming pared 9 bases from V and 10 bases from J, leaving 13 bases between. CDR3 length: 11 amino acids. Germline assignment: CDR1 MNHNY and CDR2 SVGAGI (reference sequence). The CDR3 loop reads CASGPQGPQHF. CDR3 bases: TGTGCCAGTGGTCCCCAGGGACCCCAGCATTTT.

This clonotype appeared many times. J is TRBJ1-5 and V is TRBV3-1; 8 nucleotides agree with TRBD1. CDR1 is LGHDT and CDR2 is YNNKEL in the germline V gene (reference sequence). The J segment lost 11 bases and the V segment lost 1 base, leaving 4 bases of the junction unmatched. This CDR3 region has 13 residues. The CDR3 is CASSQGTGTSQHF. The CDR3 DNA is TGTGCCAGCAGCCAAGGGACAGGGACGTCCCAGCATTTT.

The chain employs TRBV4-2 and TRBJ2-5; D gene unclear. The CDR3 sequence is 16 residues long. CDR1 and CDR2 from the germline V gene are LGHNA and YNFKEQ. The V gene lost 1 base and the J gene lost 1 base, with 13 bases spanning the gap. CDR3 coding DNA: TGTGCCAGCAGCCAAGTTAAGAATGCGGCCCAAGAGACCCAGTACTTC. Translated, it gives CASSQVKNAAQETQYF.

This clonotype showed up many times. The chain employs TRBV10-2 and TRBJ1-1; 9 bases agree with TRBD1. The CDR3 totals 14 residues. CDR1 is WSHSY and CDR2 is SAAADI in the germline V gene. Germline trimming cut 6 bases from V and 4 bases from J; bases unmatched to any gene: 6. Here the CDR3 DNA reads TGCGCCAGCAGCAGGACAGGGGATGGCACTGAAGCTTTCTTT. This translates into CASSRTGDGTEAFF.

The chain recombines TRBV7-9 with TRBJ1-1; TRBD1 might be the D (6 bases). Germline V CDR1 and CDR2: SEHNR, FQNEAQ (reference sequence). Trimming left V 3 bases short and J 2 bases short, with 16 bases between. The CDR3 is made up of 16 amino acids. The CDR3 reads CASSLARTADNTEAFF. CDR3 coding DNA: TGTGCCAGCAGCTTGGCTAGGACAGCAGATAACACTGAAGCTTTCTTT.

This clonotype has more than one count but fewer than ten. The chain recombines TRBV9 with TRBJ1-1; D gene uncertain. The length of the CDR3 is 14 residues. V lost 4 bases, J lost 5 bases, and 15 bases lay in between. Germline CDR1 is SGDLS and CDR2 is YYNGEE. The CDR3 here is CASSPGPFKTEAFF. DNA for the CDR3: TGTGCCAGCAGCCCTGGCCCCTTTAAGACTGAAGCTTTCTTT.

This clonotype was seen a few times. The V gene is TRBV6-6, the J gene TRBJ1-5; no definite D call. CDR3 length equals 14 residues. V was trimmed by 5 bases and J by 0 bases, leaving 8 bases between them. CDR1 and CDR2 (germline): MNHNY, SVGAGI (reference sequence). In nucleotides, the CDR3 is TGTGCCAGCAGTCGAGTGACTAGCAATCAGCCCCAGCATTTT. Its protein product is CASSRVTSNQPQHF.

This clonotype was observed a few times. This chain connects TRBV12-3 or TRBV12-4 to TRBJ1-1; 7 bases fit TRBD1. With 7 bases clipped from V and 1 base from J, the junction kept 3 bases outside the gene matches. This CDR3 is 13 amino acids long. The CDR3 bases are TGTGCCAGCATCGGGGACAGGAACACTGAAGCTTTCTTT. The encoded protein is CASIGDRNTEAFF.

This clonotype was seen at least ten times. J is TRBJ1-6 and V is TRBV11-2; D possibly corresponds to TRBD1 (6 bases). Trimming cost V 3 bases and J 7 bases, with 16 bases left between them. The CDR3 runs 16 residues. Germline values: CDR1 SGHAT, CDR2 FQNNGV. CDR3 DNA sequence: TGTGCCAGCAGCTTCCGGCGGCCAGGGACAAATTCACCCCTCCACTTT. It is translated as CASSFRRPGTNSPLHF.

This rearrangement joins TRBV12-3 or TRBV12-4 to TRBJ1-1; weak D call: TRBD1 (5 bases). Trimming stripped 3 bases from V and 1 base from J, with 12 bases between. This CDR3 has 15 residues. Here the CDR3 reads CASSLGRGPNTEAFF. The DNA of the CDR3 is TGTGCCAGCAGTTTGGGAAGGGGCCCGAACACTGAAGCTTTCTTT.

This clonotype appeared a few times. The gene calls are TRBV2 and TRBJ2-7; D might be TRBD1 or TRBD2, each matching 5 bases. Germline V gene lookup returns CDR1 SNHLY and CDR2 FYNNEI. V was trimmed by 5 bases and J by 0 bases, leaving 8 bases between them. This CDR3 comprises 13 residues. The CDR3 coding sequence is TGTGCCAGCAGTAGGGACCGCTCCTACGAGCAGTACTTC. Protein product: CASSRDRSYEQYF.